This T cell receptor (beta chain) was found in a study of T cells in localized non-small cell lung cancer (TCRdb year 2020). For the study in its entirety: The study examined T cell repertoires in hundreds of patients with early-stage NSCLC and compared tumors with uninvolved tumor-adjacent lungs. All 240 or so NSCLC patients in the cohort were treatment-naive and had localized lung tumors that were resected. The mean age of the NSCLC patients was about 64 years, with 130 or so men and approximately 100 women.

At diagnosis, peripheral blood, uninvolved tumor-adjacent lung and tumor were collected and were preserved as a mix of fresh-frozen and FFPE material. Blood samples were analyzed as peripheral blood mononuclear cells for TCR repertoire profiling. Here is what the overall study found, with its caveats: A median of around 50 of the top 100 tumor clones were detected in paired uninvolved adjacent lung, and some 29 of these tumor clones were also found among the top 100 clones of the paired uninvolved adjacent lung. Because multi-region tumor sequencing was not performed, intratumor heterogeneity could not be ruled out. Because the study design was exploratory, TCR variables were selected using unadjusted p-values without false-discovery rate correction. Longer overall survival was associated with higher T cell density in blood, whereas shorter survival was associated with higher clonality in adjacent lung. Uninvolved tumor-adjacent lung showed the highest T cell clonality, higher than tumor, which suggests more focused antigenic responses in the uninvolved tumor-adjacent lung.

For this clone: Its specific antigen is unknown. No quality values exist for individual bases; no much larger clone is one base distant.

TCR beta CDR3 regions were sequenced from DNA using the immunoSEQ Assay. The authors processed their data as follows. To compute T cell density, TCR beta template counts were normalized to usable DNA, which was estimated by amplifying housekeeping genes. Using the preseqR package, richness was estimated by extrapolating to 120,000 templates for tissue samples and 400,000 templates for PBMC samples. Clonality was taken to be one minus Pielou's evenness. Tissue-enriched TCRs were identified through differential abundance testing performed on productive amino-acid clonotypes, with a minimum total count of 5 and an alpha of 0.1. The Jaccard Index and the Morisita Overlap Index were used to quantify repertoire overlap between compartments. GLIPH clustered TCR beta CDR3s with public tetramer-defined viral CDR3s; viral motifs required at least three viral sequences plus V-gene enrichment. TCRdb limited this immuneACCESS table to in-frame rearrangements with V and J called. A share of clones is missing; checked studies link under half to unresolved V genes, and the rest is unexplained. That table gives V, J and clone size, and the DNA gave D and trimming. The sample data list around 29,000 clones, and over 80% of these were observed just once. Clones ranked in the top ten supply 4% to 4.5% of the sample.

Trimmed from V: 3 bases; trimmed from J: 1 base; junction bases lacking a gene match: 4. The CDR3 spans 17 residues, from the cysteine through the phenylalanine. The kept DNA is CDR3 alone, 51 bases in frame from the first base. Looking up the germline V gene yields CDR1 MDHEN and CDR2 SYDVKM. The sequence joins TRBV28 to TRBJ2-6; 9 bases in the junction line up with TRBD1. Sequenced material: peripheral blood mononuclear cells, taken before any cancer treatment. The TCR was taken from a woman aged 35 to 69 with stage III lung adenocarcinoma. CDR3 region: CASSFGTGQSGANVLTF. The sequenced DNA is TGTGCCAGCAGTTTTGGGACAGGGCAATCTGGGGCCAACGTCCTGACTTTC. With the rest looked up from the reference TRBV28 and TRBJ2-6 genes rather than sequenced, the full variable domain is DVKVTQSSRYLVKRTGEKVFLECVQDMDHENMFWYRQDPGLGLRLIYFSYDVKMKEKGDIPEGYSVSREKKERFSLILESASTNQTSMYLCASSFGTGQSGANVLTFGAGSRLTVL.